This TCR beta chain was observed in a study of T cell responses to AZD1222 COVID-19 vaccine. TCRdb's copy holds only in-frame clones and misses some; the assay was immunoSEQ multiplex PCR. The top ten hold under 2% of the sample, which has approximately 150,000 clones, around nine tenths seen once. The CDR3 spans 12 residues. Trimming took 1 base from V and 3 from J, leaving 3 bases between them. Per germline, CDR1 MNHEY and CDR2 SVGEGT. The receptor was derived from an adult who received the AZD1222 COVID-19 vaccine. The specimen comprised peripheral blood, sampled 28 days after the second AZD1222 dose. V usage is TRBV6-2 or TRBV6-3 and J usage is TRBJ2-5; D gene ambiguous. The DNA of the CDR3 is TGTGCCAGCAGTTACTATGAAGAGACCCAGTACTTC. Its translation: CASSYYEETQYF.